Sequencing of this T cell receptor (beta chain) was carried out in a study of CD8 T cells in Susac syndrome. After removal of 0 bases from V and 9 bases from J, the junction contained 5 bases not matched to a gene. The germline V gene has CDR1 SGDLS and CDR2 YYNGEE. The CDR3 covers 14 residues. RNA in amounts of roughly 0.45 to 1 ug was reverse transcribed with random hexamers. It was immunoSEQ multiplex PCR that amplified TCR beta CDR3 across 54 Vbeta and 13 Jbeta. TCRdb reprocessed the immunoSEQ multiplex PCR reads via MiXCR and lists one record per CDR3 protein. Of 250,000 to 300,000 distinct CDR3 sequences listed, 75% to 85% are singletons. Sequencing of TCR beta was performed on blood CD8+ and CD4+ T cells. In the multiple sclerosis control group, patients were treatment-naive and had stable or active relapsing-remitting disease. TEMRA cells were FACS-enriched, and CD8+ and CD4+ T cells were isolated negatively.

This chain links TRBV9 with TRBJ2-7; 11 bases line up with TRBD2. Sample: CD8+ T cells from PBMCs. The TCR sequence derives from a human donor with multiple sclerosis. The CDR3 spells CASSVGTSGRGQYF. CDR3 DNA: TGTGCCAGCAGCGTAGGGACTAGCGGGCGCGGGCAGTACTTC.